The 27 T cell receptor beta chains below all came from one sample that was sequenced in a study of cytomegalovirus exposure and HLA in healthy donors. Primers: 60 Vbeta forward and 13 Jbeta reverse. The assay was immunoSEQ multiplex PCR, and TCRdb's table has in-frame clones only and misses some. The data contain about 150,000 clones, around 74% of them singletons. Sequencing input: PBMCs. These receptors came from a man aged 18 to 30 in good health and CMV-seronegative.

In its sample, this clone was seen once. The rearrangement uses TRBV28 and TRBJ1-5; the D gene is possibly TRBD1 (6 bases). Germline V lookup: CDR1 MDHEN, CDR2 SYDVKM. The CDR3 covers 14 residues. Trimming left V 6 bases short and J 3 bases short, with 12 bases between. CDR3 loop: CASSIQGNNQPQHF. The CDR3 DNA sequence: TGTGCCAGCAGCATACAGGGAAACAATCAGCCCCAGCATTTT.

This chain joins TRBV7-2 and TRBJ2-3, with D possibly matching TRBD2 (7 bases). V gave up 2 bases and J gave up 5 bases, with 11 bases separating them. Per the germline V gene, CDR1 is SGHTA and CDR2 is FQGNSA. The CDR3 has 14 amino acids. CDR3 sequence (DNA): TGTGCCAGCAGCTTACGGGGGGCTGTAGATACGCAGTATTTT. The encoded protein is CASSLRGAVDTQYF.

The J gene is TRBJ1-1, the V gene TRBV2; D not certain. This CDR3 comprises 13 residues. Trimming cost V 3 bases and J 4 bases, with 9 bases left between them. Germline CDR1 is SNHLY and CDR2 is FYNNEI. The CDR3 region is CASSEELGTEAFF. For the CDR3, the DNA is TGTGCCAGCAGTGAGGAGCTTGGCACTGAAGCTTTCTTT.

The chain uses TRBV5-1 and TRBJ2-1; no firm D call. The CDR3 has 16 residues. The germline V and J ends were trimmed by 0 bases and 1 base, with 11 bases remaining between them. Germline V gene lookup returns CDR1 SGHRS and CDR2 YFSETQ. In DNA, the CDR3 is TGCGCCAGCAGCTTGGTGGCTAGTCAATCCTACAATGAGCAGTTCTTC. Translating gives CASSLVASQSYNEQFF.

This chain connects TRBV6-1 to TRBJ1-2; no reliable D call. Germline CDR1 and CDR2: MNHNS and SASEGT. Trimming left V 3 bases short and J 8 bases short, with 13 bases between. This CDR3 has 13 residues. The CDR3 DNA reads TGTGCCAGCAGTGAGGGAGGGTGGGTCGGCTACACCTTC. Translating gives CASSEGGWVGYTF.

Comment on this clone: Without the conserved terminal phenylalanine or tryptophan, this CDR3 likely stems from a read error. The DNA is left out, because the CDR3 cannot be placed on it with certainty; the CDR3 is given as TCRdb lists it. The chain couples TRBV9 to TRBJ1-1. The CDR3 adds up to 13 amino acids, both ends counted. The V gene's germline CDR1 is SGDLS and CDR2 YYNGEE. The CDR3 region is CASSVGGESARQM.

This clone ranks as medium-sized (0.01 to 0.1%). V gene TRBV4-3 combines with J gene TRBJ2-1; 12 nucleotides line up with TRBD2. V shed 3 bases, J shed 13 bases, and the junction held 7 bases outside the gene matches. Germline lookup yields CDR1 LGHNA and CDR2 YSLEER. This CDR3 spans 14 amino acids. Written as DNA, the CDR3 is TGCGCCAGCAGCCAGTCTAGCGGGGGGGCTCGACAGTTCTTC. This sequence encodes CASSQSSGGARQFF.

The chain has TRBV5-1 and TRBJ2-3; 11 bases align to TRBD2. V shed 1 base and J 2 bases; nucleotides not matched to a gene: 3. Germline-derived CDR1 and CDR2 are SGHRS and YFSETQ. This CDR3 spans 16 amino acids. CDR3 sequence reads: CASSLPSGGYTDTQYF. CDR3 in DNA: TGCGCCAGCAGCTTGCCTAGCGGGGGGTACACAGATACGCAGTATTTT. The whole variable domain, remainder taken from reference TRBV5-1 and TRBJ2-3, is KAGVTQTPRYLIKTRGQQVTLSCSPISGHRSVSWYQQTPGQGLQFLFEYFSETQRNKGNFPGRFSGRQFSNSRSEMNVSTLELGDSALYLCASSLPSGGYTDTQYFGPGTRLTVL.

The J gene is TRBJ2-3, the V gene TRBV12-5, with 7 bases fitting TRBD1. From germline, CDR1 is LGHNT and CDR2 FRNRAP. The J segment lost 10 bases and the V segment lost 11 bases, leaving 12 bases of the junction unmatched. This CDR3 has 12 residues. CDR3 sequence: CAGSTGKEAQYF. CDR3 sequence (DNA): TGTGCTGGGTCGACAGGGAAAGAGGCGCAGTATTTT.

This clone was detected once. The chain combines TRBV7-2 with TRBJ2-5; TRBD2 might be the D (6 bases). The CDR3 totals 15 residues. V lost 6 bases and J lost 5, with 19 bases in between. Germline CDR1 reads SGHTA; CDR2 reads FQGNSA. CDR3 sequence (DNA): TGTGCCAGCAGAAGAGGAGGGAACGATCCGGAGACCCAGTACTTC. Protein: CASRRGGNDPETQYF.

The V call is TRBV9, the J call TRBJ1-4, with 7 bases aligning to TRBD1. The length of the CDR3 is 14 residues. V lost 7 bases, J lost 6 bases, and 9 bases stayed unmatched. In germline, CDR1 is SGDLS, CDR2 YYNGEE. The CDR3 bases are TGTGCCAGCGATGTCCTGGGACAGCATGAAAAACTGTTTTTT. Translated, it gives CASDVLGQHEKLFF.

V usage is TRBV28 and J usage is TRBJ1-2; maybe TRBD1 (5 bases). V was pared by 5 bases and J by 6 bases, with 13 bases between. Germline assignment: CDR1 MDHEN and CDR2 SYDVKM. There are 13 residues in the CDR3. Here the CDR3 DNA reads TGTGCCAGCAGTCCGTTCAGGGTGGATGGCTACACCTTC. This codes for CASSPFRVDGYTF.

The chain is built from TRBV7-6 and TRBJ1-1, with D perhaps TRBD1 (5 bases). V shed 2 bases and J shed 0 bases, with 13 bases lying between them. The germline CDR1 and CDR2 sequences are SGHVS and FNYEAQ. This CDR3 region has 16 residues. The CDR3 sequence: CASSLTQGRMNTEAFF. CDR3 nucleotide sequence: TGTGCCAGCAGCTTAACGCAGGGCCGGATGAACACTGAAGCTTTCTTT.

This rearrangement joins TRBV2 to TRBJ1-6; the D gene is possibly TRBD1 (5 bases). Germline V gene lookup returns CDR1 SNHLY and CDR2 FYNNEI. The ends were cut back, 4 bases at V and 6 bases at J, with 7 bases in the middle. There are 13 residues in the CDR3. The CDR3 is CASSAGSNSPLHF. The CDR3 nucleotides read TGTGCCAGCAGTGCAGGGTCTAATTCACCCCTCCACTTT. Filled out from reference TRBV2 and TRBJ1-6, the complete variable domain reads EPEVTQTPSHQVTQMGQEVILRCVPISNHLYFYWYRQILGQKVEFLVSFYNNEISEKSEIFDDQFSVERPDGSNFTLKIRSTKLEDSAMYFCASSAGSNSPLHFGNGTRLTVT.

V usage is TRBV7-6 and J usage is TRBJ1-3, with 8 bases identical to TRBD1. CDR3 length: 21 residues. Looked up from germline, CDR1 is SGHVS and CDR2 is FNYEAQ. V lost 3 bases and J lost 2; bases outside the gene matches: 21. The CDR3 DNA follows: TGTGCCAGCAGCTTTAGAAGAGGACAGGGCCGCGAATACGACCCTGGAAACACCATATATTTT. It codes for CASSFRRGQGREYDPGNTIYF. Full variable domain (outside the CDR3, taken from reference TRBV7-6 and TRBJ1-3): GAGVSQSPRYKVTKRGQDVALRCDPISGHVSLYWYRQALGQGPEFLTYFNYEAQQDKSGLPNDRFSAERPEGSISTLTIQRTEQRDSAMYRCASSFRRGQGREYDPGNTIYFGEGSWLTVV.

The chain joins TRBV28 to TRBJ2-2, with TRBD1 identical over 7 bases. J was trimmed by 6 bases and V by 10 bases; bases with no gene match: 11. The CDR3 consists of 14 residues. Germline V lookup: CDR1 MDHEN, CDR2 SYDVKM. CDR3 bases: TGTGCCACCCTTCGGCAGGGGGTCTCCGGGGAGCTGTTTTTT. Amino acid sequence: CATLRQGVSGELFF.

The chain has TRBV7-2 and TRBJ2-1, with 13 bases that match TRBD2. The CDR3 length is 15 residues. J lost 8 bases, V lost 5 bases, and 6 bases had no gene match. Germline CDR1 reads SGHTA; CDR2 reads FQGNSA. This chain's CDR3 is CASSRTSGGAYEQFF. The CDR3 DNA reads TGTGCCAGCAGCAGAACTAGCGGGGGGGCCTATGAGCAGTTCTTC.

The chain employs TRBV27 and TRBJ1-5, with unresolved D. Looked up from germline, CDR1 is MNHEY and CDR2 is SMNVEV (reference sequence). The V end lost 4 bases, the J end lost 9 bases, and 13 bases lay between the germline ends. The CDR3 has 13 amino acids. The CDR3 nucleotides are TGTGCCAGCAGTTCTCACCTCGGCGGGCCCCAGCATTTT. Its translation is CASSSHLGGPQHF.

The chain employs TRBV7-9 and TRBJ1-1; D may be TRBD1 (6 bases). Germline CDR1 SEHNR, CDR2 FQNEAQ (reference sequence). The germline V and J ends were trimmed by 3 bases and 4 bases, with 12 bases remaining between them. The CDR3 loop spans 14 amino acids. CDR3 sequence: CASSLSRGSTEAFF. DNA for the CDR3: TGTGCCAGCAGCTTGAGCAGGGGAAGCACTGAAGCTTTCTTT.

The chain carries TRBV27 and TRBJ1-5; D ambiguous. The V and J ends lost 3 bases and 6 bases respectively, with 6 bases between them. Germline V gene sequence: CDR1 MNHEY, CDR2 SMNVEV (reference sequence). The CDR3 sequence is 12 residues long. CDR3 DNA sequence: TGTGCCAGCAGTTTTCCCGGTCAGCCCCAGCATTTT. It specifies CASSFPGQPQHF.

V usage is TRBV4-1 and J usage is TRBJ2-2, with 9 bases identical to TRBD2. Germline lookup yields CDR1 MGHRA and CDR2 YSYEKL. CDR3 length: 18 residues. The V and J ends lost 0 bases and 0 bases, in that order; junction bases with no gene match: 5. Here the CDR3 DNA reads TGCGCCAGCAGCCAAGAGTACGGCGGGGGGGCGAACACCGGGGAGCTGTTTTTT. Translation: CASSQEYGGGANTGELFF.

This chain links TRBV4-2 with TRBJ2-5; 8 bases are shared with TRBD1. V gave up 2 bases and J gave up 5 bases; unmatched junction bases: 7. The CDR3 runs to 15 residues. The germline gives CDR1 LGHNA, CDR2 YNFKEQ. CDR3 sequence (DNA): TGTGCCAGCAGCCAACAGACAGGGGTCCGGGAGACCCAGTACTTC. It yields the protein CASSQQTGVRETQYF.

The chain couples TRBV4-2 to TRBJ2-1; D unclear. The CDR3 has 13 residues. V was shortened by 1 base and J by 9 bases, with 10 bases between the two germline ends. Germline lookup yields CDR1 LGHNA and CDR2 YNFKEQ. The CDR3 spells CASSQGGFPEQFF. Written as DNA, the CDR3 is TGTGCCAGCAGCCAAGGAGGATTCCCTGAGCAGTTCTTC.

In the case of this clone: Sequence at one end of the junction differs from germline and may be a read error. The chain combines TRBV6-6 with TRBJ2-4, with 7 bases identical to TRBD2. From germline, CDR1 is MNHNY and CDR2 SVGAGI (reference sequence). The CDR3 length is 15 residues. DNA of the CDR3: TGTGCCAGCAGTCCGCTCGCGGGAGCCAAAAACAGTCAGTACTTC. Its protein product is CASSPLAGAKNSQYF.

This clone was counted once. The CDR3 nucleotides read TGTGCCAGCAGCTTACTCACAGGGAGGGGGAACACCATATATTTT. Protein product: CASSLLTGRGNTIYF. This chain uses TRBV7-2 with TRBJ1-3; D is perhaps TRBD1 (6 bases). Germline assignment: CDR1 SGHTA and CDR2 FQGNSA. The V and J ends lost 2 bases and 7 bases respectively, with 15 bases between them. The CDR3 has 15 residues.

With regard to this clone: In the same sample, other DNA sequences code for this CDR3. V gene TRBV28 combines with J gene TRBJ1-3; the D gene is possibly TRBD1 (6 bases). Germline V lookup: CDR1 MDHEN, CDR2 SYDVKM. The CDR3 is 13 residues long. V lost 8 bases, J lost 11 bases, and 19 bases lay in between. The CDR3 is CASAPGDKVAIYF. CDR3 DNA: TGTGCCAGCGCACCAGGGGATAAGGTCGCCATATATTTT.

In its sample, this clone was seen once. CDR3 DNA sequence: TGTGCCAGCTCTCTCGGACAGGGAGAATATGGCTACACCTTC. Translation gives CASSLGQGEYGYTF. This chain joins TRBV18 and TRBJ1-2, with 8 bases matching TRBD1. CDR1 and CDR2 from the germline V gene are KGHSH and LQKENI. The CDR3 loop spans 14 amino acids. Losses at the gene ends were 6 bases for V and 5 bases for J; bases not matched to a gene: 8.